This T cell receptor (beta chain) stems from a study of Ad26.COV2.S vaccination and SARS-CoV-2 variants. Background on the study: Once or twice, 56 days apart, Ad26.COV2.S was delivered intramuscularly. Study results and caveats: Breadth measured for non-spike TCRs was similar across vaccine and placebo recipients. Reportedly, after vaccination the spike-specific CD8+ and CD4+ T cell responses displayed substantial breadth.

Profiled with immunoSEQ multiplex PCR; TCRdb holds only in-frame clones, not every one. The sample holds roughly 500,000 clones, around 88% seen once. Trimming removed 4 bases from V and 9 bases from J; junction bases left unmatched: 14. The length of the CDR3 is 17 residues. From germline, CDR1 is LGHDT and CDR2 YNNKEL (reference sequence). In the case of this clone: Its antigen is unidentified.

Noted treatment: 15 to 20 received Ad26.COV2.S at low or high dose, single or two shots; 5 received placebo; per-sample allocation not given. The samples date from day 63 after the first vaccine or placebo injection. The administered vaccine (an Ad26 vector) expressed Wuhan-strain SARS-CoV-2 spike. The sample consisted of peripheral blood, taken in a trial of Ad26.COV2.S vaccine versus placebo. The sequence was obtained from a person aged 18-60 years who received the Ad26.COV2.S COVID-19 vaccine or a placebo. The genes are TRBV3-1 (or the pseudogene TRBV3-2) and TRBJ2-1; 11 bases map to TRBD2. In DNA form, the CDR3 reads TGTGCCAGCAGCCCATCAGGGACTAGCGGAGGGGGGGGTGAGCAGTTCTTC. It encodes CASSPSGTSGGGGEQFF.